These T cell receptor beta chains were read from a single sample in a study of cytomegalovirus exposure and HLA in healthy donors. The protocol was immunoSEQ multiplex PCR, while the TCRdb copy is restricted to in-frame clones and leaves out a portion. The sample lists 120,000 or so clones; 70% to 90% were seen once. The sample comprised PBMCs. The receptors here all came from a man aged 40-49 years in good health and CMV-seronegative. Both conserved end residues are trimmed from each CDR3. A D gene is named only where the DNA matches it firmly.

len	v_gene	d_gene	j_gene	CDR3aa
10	TRBV5-8	-	-	ASSFENYEQY
15	TRBV4-1	-	TRBJ2-5	ASSQEGGQNLQETQY
13	TRBV7-9	TRBD1	TRBJ2-3	ASSFGQGVIDTQY
12	TRBV10-2	TRBD1	TRBJ1-1	ASTLTGLNTEAF
13	TRBV7-2	TRBD2	TRBJ2-3	ASSFTSGNTDTQY
14	TRBV7-9	-	TRBJ2-1	ASSPPERALYNEQF
11	TRBV30	-	TRBJ2-1	AAPRESPHEQF
13	TRBV27	-	TRBJ1-2	ASSLEPDSYYGYT
13	TRBV11-2	-	TRBJ2-2	ASSFFTRATGELF
12	TRBV18	TRBD1	TRBJ2-7	ASSPRQGGNEQY
11	TRBV15	-	TRBJ2-1	ATSRVGPNEQF
12	TRBV6-5	-	TRBJ1-5	ASSYSQGRQPQH
13	TRBV5-6	-	TRBJ2-7	ASSLYGRGLNEQY
10	TRBV14	-	TRBJ2-7	ASSAQGYEQY
10	TRBV2	-	TRBJ1-1	ASRREIAEAF
11	TRBV14	-	TRBJ2-2	ASSQSNTGELF
12	TRBV9	-	TRBJ1-4	ASSRGATNEKLF
12	TRBV10-3	-	TRBJ1-5	AISESEGAQPQH
14	TRBV9	-	TRBJ2-5	ASSPTPTRSQETQY
13	TRBV5-1	-	TRBJ2-5	ASSLGGASQETQY
12	TRBV28	-	TRBJ1-2	ASRRLTPNYGYT
13	TRBV9	-	TRBJ1-1	ASSALPQLNTEAF
12	TRBV10-3	-	TRBJ1-1	AISVDGGLREAF
12	TRBV5-1	-	TRBJ2-5	ASSTSGNQETQY
13	TRBV18	TRBD1	TRBJ1-1	ASSPMTGTNTEAF
15	TRBV7-6	-	TRBJ2-4	ASSFGTSKLGKNIQY
13	TRBV4-3	-	TRBJ2-5	ASSQRTIGLETQY
12	TRBV5-1	-	TRBJ2-3	ASKPGAGTDTQY
15	TRBV9	-	TRBJ2-6	ASSERVGVTGANVLT
11	TRBV15	-	TRBJ2-3	ATGSTNGDTQY
11	TRBV2	TRBD1	TRBJ2-7	ASNLDRAYEQY
15	TRBV5-4	TRBD2	TRBJ2-7	VSSYPQGLAGSYEQY
15	TRBV28	-	-	ASSFTFRKTGSYEQY
14	TRBV19	TRBD1	TRBJ1-1	ASSPIDRGLGTEAF
14	TRBV5-1	TRBD2	TRBJ2-3	ASSPQTSGSTDTQY
14	TRBV5-1	TRBD2	TRBJ2-4	ASSLGGAAGGNIQY
12	TRBV28	-	TRBJ1-2	ASSSTVPAYGYT
13	TRBV27	-	TRBJ2-1	ASKDTNNGWLEQF
10	TRBV28	-	TRBJ2-7	ASSLLGGEQY
11	TRBV9	-	TRBJ1-1	ASSVSLNTEAF
14	TRBV7-2	-	TRBJ2-5	ASSRVPGVIQETQY